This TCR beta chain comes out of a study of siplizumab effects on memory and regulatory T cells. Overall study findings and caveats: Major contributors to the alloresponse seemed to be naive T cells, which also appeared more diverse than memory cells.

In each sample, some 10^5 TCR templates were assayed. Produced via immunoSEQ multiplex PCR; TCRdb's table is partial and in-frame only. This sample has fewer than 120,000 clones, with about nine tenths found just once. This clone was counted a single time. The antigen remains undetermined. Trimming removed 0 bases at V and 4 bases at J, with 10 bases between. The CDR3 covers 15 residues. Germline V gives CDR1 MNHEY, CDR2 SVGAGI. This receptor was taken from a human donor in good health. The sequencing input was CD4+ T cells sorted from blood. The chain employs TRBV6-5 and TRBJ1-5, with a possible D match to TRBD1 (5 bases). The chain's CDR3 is CASSYSIGGNQPQHF. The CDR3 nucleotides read TGTGCCAGCAGTTACTCGATCGGGGGAAATCAGCCCCAGCATTTT.